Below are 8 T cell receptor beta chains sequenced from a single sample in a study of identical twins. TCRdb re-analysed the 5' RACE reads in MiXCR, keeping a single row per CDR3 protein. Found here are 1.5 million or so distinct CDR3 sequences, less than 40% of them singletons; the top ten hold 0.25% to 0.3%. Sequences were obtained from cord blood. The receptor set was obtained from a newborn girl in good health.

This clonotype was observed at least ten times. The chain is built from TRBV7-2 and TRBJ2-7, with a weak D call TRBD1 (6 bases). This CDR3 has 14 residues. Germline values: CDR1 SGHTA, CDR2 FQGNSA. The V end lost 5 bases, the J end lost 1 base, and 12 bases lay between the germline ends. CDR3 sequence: CASSPRQVSYEQYF. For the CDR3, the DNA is TGTGCCAGCAGCCCTAGACAGGTTTCCTACGAGCAGTACTTC.

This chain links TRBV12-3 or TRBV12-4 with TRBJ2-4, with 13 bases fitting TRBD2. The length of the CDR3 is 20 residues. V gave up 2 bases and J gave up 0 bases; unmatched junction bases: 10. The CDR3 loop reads CASSLRVRTSGGVAKNIQYF. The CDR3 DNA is TGTGCCAGCAGTTTAAGGGTGCGGACTAGCGGGGGAGTAGCCAAAAACATTCAGTACTTC.

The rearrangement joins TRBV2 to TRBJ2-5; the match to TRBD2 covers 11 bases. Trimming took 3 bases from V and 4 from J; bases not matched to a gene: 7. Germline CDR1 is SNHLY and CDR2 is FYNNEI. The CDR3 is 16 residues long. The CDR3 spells CASSDSWLAGGETQYF. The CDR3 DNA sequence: TGTGCCAGCAGTGATTCATGGCTAGCGGGAGGAGAGACCCAGTACTTC.

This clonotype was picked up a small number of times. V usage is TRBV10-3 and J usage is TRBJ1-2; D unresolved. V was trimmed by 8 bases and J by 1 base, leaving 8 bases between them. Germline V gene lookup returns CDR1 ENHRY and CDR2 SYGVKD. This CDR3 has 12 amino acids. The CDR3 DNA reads TGTGCCATCTTGAATCATAACTATGGCTACACCTTC. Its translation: CAILNHNYGYTF.

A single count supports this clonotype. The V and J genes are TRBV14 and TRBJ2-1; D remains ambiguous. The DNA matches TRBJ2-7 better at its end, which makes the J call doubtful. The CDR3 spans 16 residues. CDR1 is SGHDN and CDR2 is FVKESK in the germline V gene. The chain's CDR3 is CASSLLLASSYNEQYF. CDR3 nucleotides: TGTGCCAGCAGCTTATTATTAGCTTCCTCCTACAATGAGCAGTACTTC.

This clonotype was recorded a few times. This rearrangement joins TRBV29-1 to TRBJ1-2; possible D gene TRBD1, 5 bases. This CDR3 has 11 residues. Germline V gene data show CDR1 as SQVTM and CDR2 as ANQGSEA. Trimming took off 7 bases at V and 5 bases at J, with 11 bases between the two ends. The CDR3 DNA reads TGCAGCGCTGGGACCGATTATGGCTACACCTTC. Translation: CSAGTDYGYTF.

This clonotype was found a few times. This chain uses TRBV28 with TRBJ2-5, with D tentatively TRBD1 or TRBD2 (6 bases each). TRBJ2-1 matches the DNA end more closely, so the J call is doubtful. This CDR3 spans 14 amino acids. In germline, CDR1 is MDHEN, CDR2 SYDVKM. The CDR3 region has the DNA TGTGCCAGCAGTTTAAGAGGGGGGCAAGAGACCCAGTTCTTC. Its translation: CASSLRGGQETQFF.

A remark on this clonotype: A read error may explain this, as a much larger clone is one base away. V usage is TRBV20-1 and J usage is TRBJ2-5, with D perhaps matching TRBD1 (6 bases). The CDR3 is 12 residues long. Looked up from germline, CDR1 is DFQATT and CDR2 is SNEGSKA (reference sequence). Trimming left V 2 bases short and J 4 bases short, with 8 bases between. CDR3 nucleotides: TGCAGTGCTAGACTAGGGGGAGAGACCCAGTACTTC. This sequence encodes CSARLGGETQYF.